Detailed here is one T cell receptor (beta chain). Its antigen is unidentified. Assay used: immunoSEQ multiplex PCR; TCRdb lists only in-frame clones, some missing. The sample consists of about 36,000 clones, approximately 94% of them appearing once. The source of the sample is a study of graft-versus-host responses after intestinal transplantation. Findings of the study overall: Some patients had graft-donor T cell macrochimerism, and their allografts showed high graft-versus-host to host-versus-graft clonal ratios. GvH clones were found in recipient marrow; some appeared first in ileum or blood. Circulating GvH clones peaking coincided with falling HvG clones soon after transplant.

The ends were cut back, 0 bases at V and 4 bases at J, with 0 bases in the middle. The length of the CDR3 is 11 residues. Looked up from germline, CDR1 is SGHAT and CDR2 is FQNNGV. The receptor was isolated from a human donor who was the organ donor for an intestinal transplant. Sequenced here: unstimulated CD4+ T cells sorted from spleen or lymph node cells, sampled before transplant. V gene TRBV11-2 combines with J gene TRBJ2-5; D remains unclear. Here the CDR3 DNA reads TGTGCCAGCAGCTTAGAAGAGACCCAGTACTTC. Encoded protein: CASSLEETQYF.